This is a list of T cell receptor beta chains from one sample in a study of blood T cell repertoires in COVID-19. Some clones are missing from TCRdb's copy, which holds only in-frame ones; the method was immunoSEQ multiplex PCR. This sample has approximately 300,000 clones, with 75% to 95% found just once. The sample consisted of peripheral blood. The origin of the receptors is a woman aged 30 to 39 with COVID-19, enrolled during active disease. CDR3s include the opening cysteine and the closing phenylalanine or tryptophan. Each record gives: J gene, CDR3 length, V gene, D gene, clone size, CDR3 protein, CDR3 DNA. D genes are given only for firm matches. Rows give clone size only sometimes, using once, few, many, or a class for an expanded clone.

J gene: TRBJ1-6
CDR3 length: 15
V gene: TRBV28
D gene: -
clone size: -
CDR3 protein: CASTLGAPRGSPLHF
CDR3 DNA: TGTGCCAGCACCCTAGGGGCACCGCGGGGTTCACCCCTCCACTTT

J gene: TRBJ2-2
CDR3 length: 12
V gene: TRBV28
D gene: -
clone size: -
CDR3 protein: CASNERGGELFF
CDR3 DNA: TGTGCCAGCAACGAAAGGGGCGGGGAGCTGTTTTTT

J gene: TRBJ2-3
CDR3 length: 16
V gene: TRBV4-1
D gene: TRBD2
clone size: -
CDR3 protein: CASSQDLAGVVDTQYF
CDR3 DNA: TGCGCCAGCAGCCAAGATCTCGCGGGAGTGGTAGATACGCAGTATTTT

J gene: TRBJ2-3
CDR3 length: 16
V gene: TRBV4-1
D gene: -
clone size: -
CDR3 protein: CASSQPRTLRTDTQYF
CDR3 DNA: TGCGCCAGCAGCCAACCCCGGACTCTACGCACAGATACGCAGTATTTT

J gene: TRBJ2-7
CDR3 length: 17
V gene: TRBV6-1
D gene: -
clone size: -
CDR3 protein: CASSAAPQGSGSREQYF
CDR3 DNA: TGTGCCAGCAGTGCCGCTCCCCAGGGTAGCGGTTCCCGCGAGCAGTACTTC

J gene: TRBJ2-7
CDR3 length: 14
V gene: TRBV4-1
D gene: TRBD1
clone size: -
CDR3 protein: CASRIRTGDYEQYF
CDR3 DNA: TGCGCCAGCAGAATTCGGACAGGGGACTACGAGCAGTACTTC

J gene: TRBJ2-1
CDR3 length: 14
V gene: TRBV10-3
D gene: TRBD2
clone size: -
CDR3 protein: CAIKAGASYNEQFF
CDR3 DNA: TGTGCCATCAAAGCGGGAGCATCCTACAATGAGCAGTTCTTC

J gene: TRBJ1-4
CDR3 length: 14
V gene: TRBV3-1/TRBV3-2
D gene: TRBD1
clone size: -
CDR3 protein: CASSQQTGPEKLFF
CDR3 DNA: TGTGCCAGCAGCCAACAGACAGGGCCCGAAAAACTGTTTTTT

J gene: TRBJ1-2
CDR3 length: 13
V gene: TRBV12-3/TRBV12-4
D gene: -
clone size: -
CDR3 protein: CASSPLDSYGYTF
CDR3 DNA: TGTGCCAGCAGTCCGCTCGACAGCTATGGCTACACCTTC

J gene: TRBJ1-2
CDR3 length: 13
V gene: TRBV2
D gene: TRBD1
clone size: -
CDR3 protein: CASSPGQDYGYTF
CDR3 DNA: TGTGCCAGCAGCCCGGGACAGGACTATGGCTACACCTTC

J gene: TRBJ1-5
CDR3 length: 16
V gene: TRBV19
D gene: TRBD1
clone size: -
CDR3 protein: CASSIPRGRIEQPQHF
CDR3 DNA: TGTGCCAGTAGTATACCCAGGGGGCGGATAGAACAGCCCCAGCATTTT

J gene: TRBJ2-5
CDR3 length: 15
V gene: TRBV4-1
D gene: TRBD2
clone size: -
CDR3 protein: CASSQDLAGGETQYF
CDR3 DNA: TGCGCCAGCAGCCAAGATTTAGCGGGAGGGGAGACCCAGTACTTC

J gene: TRBJ2-4
CDR3 length: 17
V gene: TRBV6-2/TRBV6-3
D gene: TRBD2
clone size: -
CDR3 protein: CASSYSEAGGGRDIQYF
CDR3 DNA: TGTGCCAGCAGTTACTCGGAGGCGGGCGGGGGAAGGGACATTCAGTACTTC

J gene: TRBJ2-7
CDR3 length: 14
V gene: TRBV10-1
D gene: TRBD2
clone size: -
CDR3 protein: CASSPYGRFYEQYF
CDR3 DNA: TGCGCCAGCAGTCCCTACGGGAGGTTCTACGAGCAGTACTTC

J gene: TRBJ2-1
CDR3 length: 15
V gene: TRBV9
D gene: TRBD2
clone size: -
CDR3 protein: CASSLRTSGNNEQFF
CDR3 DNA: TGTGCCAGCAGCCTAAGGACTAGCGGGAACAATGAGCAGTTCTTC

J gene: TRBJ2-5
CDR3 length: 16
V gene: TRBV7-8
D gene: TRBD1
clone size: -
CDR3 protein: CASSTKGTGMGETQYF
CDR3 DNA: TGTGCCAGCAGCACGAAGGGGACAGGGATGGGCGAGACCCAGTACTTC

J gene: TRBJ1-4
CDR3 length: 20
V gene: TRBV4-2
D gene: -
clone size: -
CDR3 protein: CASSQDYTGSSAGTNEKLFF
CDR3 DNA: TGTGCCAGCAGCCAAGATTACACCGGGTCCTCCGCCGGCACTAATGAAAAACTGTTTTTT

J gene: TRBJ2-5
CDR3 length: 16
V gene: TRBV3-1/TRBV3-2
D gene: TRBD2
clone size: -
CDR3 protein: CASSQVGRLAGVTQYF
CDR3 DNA: TGTGCCAGCAGCCAAGTCGGCCGGCTAGCGGGAGTGACCCAGTACTTC

J gene: TRBJ2-4
CDR3 length: 15
V gene: TRBV6-5
D gene: TRBD1
clone size: once
CDR3 protein: CASSYSRQGVNIQYF
CDR3 DNA: TGTGCCAGCAGTTACTCGAGGCAGGGGGTAAACATTCAGTACTTC

J gene: TRBJ2-3
CDR3 length: 14
V gene: TRBV5-1
D gene: -
clone size: -
CDR3 protein: CASSLAIEVRTQYF
CDR3 DNA: TGCGCCAGCAGCTTGGCCATTGAGGTCCGAACGCAGTATTTT

J gene: TRBJ1-4
CDR3 length: 14
V gene: TRBV30
D gene: -
clone size: -
CDR3 protein: CAWKDPRDREKLFF
CDR3 DNA: TGTGCCTGGAAAGACCCCAGGGATCGTGAAAAACTGTTTTTT

J gene: TRBJ1-1
CDR3 length: 15
V gene: TRBV2
D gene: -
clone size: -
CDR3 protein: CASSEDIRMNTEAFF
CDR3 DNA: TGTGCCAGCAGTGAGGACATACGCATGAACACTGAAGCTTTCTTT

J gene: TRBJ2-7
CDR3 length: 16
V gene: TRBV10-2
D gene: -
clone size: -
CDR3 protein: CASSESSLADTYEQYF
CDR3 DNA: TGCGCCAGCAGTGAGTCGAGCCTAGCTGACACCTACGAGCAGTACTTC

J gene: TRBJ2-1
CDR3 length: 16
V gene: TRBV10-3
D gene: -
clone size: -
CDR3 protein: CAISEPQASSYNEQFF
CDR3 DNA: TGTGCCATCAGTGAGCCCCAGGCAAGCTCCTACAATGAGCAGTTCTTC

J gene: TRBJ1-6
CDR3 length: 13
V gene: TRBV6-5
D gene: TRBD1
clone size: -
CDR3 protein: CASRRTGFSPLHF
CDR3 DNA: TGTGCCAGCAGAAGGACAGGTTTTTCACCCCTCCACTTT

J gene: TRBJ1-2
CDR3 length: 14
V gene: TRBV24-1
D gene: -
clone size: few
CDR3 protein: CATSDPHRAHGYTF
CDR3 DNA: TGTGCCACCAGTGATCCCCACAGGGCTCATGGCTACACCTTC